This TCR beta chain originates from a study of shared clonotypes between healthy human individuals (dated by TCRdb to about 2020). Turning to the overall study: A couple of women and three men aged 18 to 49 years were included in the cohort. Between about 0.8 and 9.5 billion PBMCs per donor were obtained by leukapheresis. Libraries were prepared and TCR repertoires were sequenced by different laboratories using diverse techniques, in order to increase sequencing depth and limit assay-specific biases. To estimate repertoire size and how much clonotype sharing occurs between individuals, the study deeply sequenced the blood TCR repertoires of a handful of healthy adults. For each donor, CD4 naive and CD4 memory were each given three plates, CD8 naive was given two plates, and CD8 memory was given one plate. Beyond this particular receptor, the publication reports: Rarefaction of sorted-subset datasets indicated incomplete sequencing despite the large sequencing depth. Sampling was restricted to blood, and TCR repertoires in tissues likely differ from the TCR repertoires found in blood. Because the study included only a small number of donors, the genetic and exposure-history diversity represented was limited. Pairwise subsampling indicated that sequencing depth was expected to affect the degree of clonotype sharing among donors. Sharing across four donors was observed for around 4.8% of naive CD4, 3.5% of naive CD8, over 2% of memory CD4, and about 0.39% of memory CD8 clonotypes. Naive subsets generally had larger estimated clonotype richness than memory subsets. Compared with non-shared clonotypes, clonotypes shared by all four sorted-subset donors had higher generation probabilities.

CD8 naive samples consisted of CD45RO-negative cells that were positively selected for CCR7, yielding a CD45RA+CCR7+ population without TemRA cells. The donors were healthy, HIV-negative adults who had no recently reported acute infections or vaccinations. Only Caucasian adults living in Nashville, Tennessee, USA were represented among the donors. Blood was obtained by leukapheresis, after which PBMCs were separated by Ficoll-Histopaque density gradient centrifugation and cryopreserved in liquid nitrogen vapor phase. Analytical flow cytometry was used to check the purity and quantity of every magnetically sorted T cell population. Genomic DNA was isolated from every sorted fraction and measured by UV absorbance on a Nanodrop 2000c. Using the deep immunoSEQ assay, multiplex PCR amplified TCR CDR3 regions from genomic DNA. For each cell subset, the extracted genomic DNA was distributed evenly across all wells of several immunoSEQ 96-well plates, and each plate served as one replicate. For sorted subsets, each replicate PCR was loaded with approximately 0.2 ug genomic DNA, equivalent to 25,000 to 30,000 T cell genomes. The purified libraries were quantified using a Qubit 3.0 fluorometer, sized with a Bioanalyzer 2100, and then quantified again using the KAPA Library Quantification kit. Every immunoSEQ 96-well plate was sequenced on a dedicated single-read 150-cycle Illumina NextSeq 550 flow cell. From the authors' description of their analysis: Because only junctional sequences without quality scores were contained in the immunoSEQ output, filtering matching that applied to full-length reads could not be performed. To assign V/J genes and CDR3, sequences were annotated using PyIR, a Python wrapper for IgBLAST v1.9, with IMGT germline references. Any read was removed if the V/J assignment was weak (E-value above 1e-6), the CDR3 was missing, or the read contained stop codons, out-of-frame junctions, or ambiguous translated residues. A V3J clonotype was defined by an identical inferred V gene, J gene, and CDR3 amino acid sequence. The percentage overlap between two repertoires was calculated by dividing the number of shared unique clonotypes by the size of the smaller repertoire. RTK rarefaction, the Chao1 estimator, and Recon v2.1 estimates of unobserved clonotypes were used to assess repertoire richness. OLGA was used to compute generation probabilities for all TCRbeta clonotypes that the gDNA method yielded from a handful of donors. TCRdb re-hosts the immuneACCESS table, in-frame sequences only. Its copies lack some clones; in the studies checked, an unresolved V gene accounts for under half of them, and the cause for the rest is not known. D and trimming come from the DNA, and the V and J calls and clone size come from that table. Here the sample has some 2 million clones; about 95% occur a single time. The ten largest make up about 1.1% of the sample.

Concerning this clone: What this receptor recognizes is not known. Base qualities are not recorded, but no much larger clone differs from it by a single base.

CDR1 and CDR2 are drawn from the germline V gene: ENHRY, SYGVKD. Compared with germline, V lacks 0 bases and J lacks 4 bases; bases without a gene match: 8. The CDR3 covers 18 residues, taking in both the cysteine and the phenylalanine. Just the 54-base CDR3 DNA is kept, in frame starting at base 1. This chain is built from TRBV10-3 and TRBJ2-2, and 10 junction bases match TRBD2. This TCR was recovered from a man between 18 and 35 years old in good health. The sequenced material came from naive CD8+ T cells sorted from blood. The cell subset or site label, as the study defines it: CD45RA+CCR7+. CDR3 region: CAISESTGLAGVTGELFF. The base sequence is TGTGCCATCAGTGAGTCGACAGGGCTAGCGGGAGTCACCGGGGAGCTGTTTTTT.